Listed below are T cell receptor beta chains from one sample, sequenced in a study of T cell clones after liver transplantation. Only in-frame clones appear in the TCRdb table, and some are missing; sequencing was by immunoSEQ multiplex PCR. Of some 70,000 clones listed, about nine tenths were seen once; the top ten hold about 2.5%. The sequencing here drew on CD4+ T cells from blood, taken before liver transplant. The source of these receptors is a human donor who received a liver transplant. Both conserved end residues are part of each CDR3. The D gene is left open where the match is weak. Not all rows give a size; the values are once, few, many and, for expanded clones, a class.

V: TRBV7-2
D: TRBD2
size: -
J: TRBJ2-3
length: 18
CDR3: CASSTPPTSGRAGDTQYF
DNA: TGTGCCAGCAGCACACCGCCGACTAGCGGGAGGGCAGGGGATACGCAGTATTTT

V: TRBV11-2
D: TRBD2
size: -
J: TRBJ2-5
length: 15
CDR3: CASSSKRGAEGTQYF
DNA: TGTGCCAGCAGCTCCAAGCGGGGGGCCGAAGGAACCCAGTACTTC

V: TRBV2
D: -
size: -
J: TRBJ2-5
length: 13
CDR3: CASSGPVPGPRYF
DNA: TGTGCCAGCAGCGGCCCTGTTCCGGGCCCACGATACTTC

V: TRBV27
D: -
size: -
J: TRBJ1-3
length: 16
CDR3: CASSSRPGGSGNTIYF
DNA: TGTGCCAGCAGTTCTCGACCGGGAGGCTCTGGAAACACCATATATTTT

V: TRBV7-9
D: -
size: few
J: TRBJ2-1
length: 12
CDR3: CASSLARAGSFF
DNA: TGTGCCAGCAGCTTAGCGCGAGCAGGGTCGTTCTTC

V: TRBV11-2
D: TRBD2
size: -
J: TRBJ2-1
length: 16
CDR3: CASSFGLTSGSGEQFF
DNA: TGTGCCAGCAGCTTTGGCTTGACTAGCGGGAGTGGTGAGCAGTTCTTC

V: TRBV7-3
D: -
size: -
J: TRBJ2-2
length: 17
CDR3: CASSLRRGVGETGELFF
DNA: TGTGCCAGCAGCTTAAGGCGTGGGGTTGGAGAAACCGGGGAGCTGTTTTTT

V: TRBV18
D: -
size: once
J: TRBJ1-1
length: 13
CDR3: CASSPGEQREAFF
DNA: TGTGCCAGCTCACCGGGGGAGCAAAGAGAAGCTTTCTTT

V: TRBV6-6
D: -
size: -
J: TRBJ1-3
length: 16
CDR3: CASSYSHFGAGNTIYF
DNA: TGTGCCAGCAGTTACTCCCATTTCGGGGCTGGAAACACCATATATTTT

V: TRBV29-1
D: -
size: -
J: TRBJ2-5
length: 13
CDR3: CSAGGGAAETQYF
DNA: TGCAGCGCTGGGGGAGGAGCAGCGGAGACCCAGTACTTC

V: TRBV9
D: -
size: -
J: TRBJ2-2
length: 14
CDR3: CASSVDPGDGELFF
DNA: TGTGCCAGCAGCGTAGATCCGGGGGACGGGGAGCTGTTTTTT

V: TRBV19
D: TRBD1
size: -
J: TRBJ1-4
length: 13
CDR3: CASRDRVREKLFF
DNA: TGTGCCAGCCGCGACAGGGTAAGGGAAAAACTGTTTTTT

V: TRBV2
D: TRBD2
size: -
J: TRBJ2-1
length: 12
CDR3: CASSEVLAGEFF
DNA: TGTGCCAGCAGTGAGGTCCTAGCGGGAGAGTTCTTC

V: TRBV5-1
D: TRBD1
size: -
J: TRBJ2-6
length: 16
CDR3: CASSLDRVSGANVLTF
DNA: TGCGCCAGCAGCCTGGACAGGGTATCTGGGGCCAACGTCCTGACTTTC

V: TRBV15
D: TRBD1
size: few
J: TRBJ1-2
length: 17
CDR3: CATSLPGQGIRRGGYTF
DNA: TGTGCCACCAGCCTTCCGGGACAGGGGATAAGGCGTGGTGGCTACACCTTC

V: TRBV7-8
D: -
size: -
J: TRBJ2-5
length: 14
CDR3: CASSMRAGRETQYF
DNA: TGTGCCAGCAGCATGAGAGCAGGGAGAGAGACCCAGTACTTC

V: TRBV18
D: -
size: -
J: TRBJ1-1
length: 16
CDR3: CASSPLAGSMNTEAFF
DNA: TGTGCCAGCTCACCATTGGCAGGATCCATGAACACTGAAGCTTTCTTT

V: TRBV6-6
D: -
size: -
J: TRBJ2-7
length: 14
CDR3: CASSKRAGAREQYF
DNA: TGTGCCAGCAGTAAGAGGGCGGGGGCCCGCGAGCAGTACTTC

V: TRBV5-1
D: -
size: once
J: TRBJ2-1
length: 14
CDR3: CASSVLDTDNEQFF
DNA: TGCGCCAGCAGCGTATTGGACACAGACAATGAGCAGTTCTTC

V: TRBV18
D: TRBD2
size: -
J: TRBJ2-1
length: 16
CDR3: CASSPQLAGVGDEQFF
DNA: TGTGCCAGCTCACCACAACTAGCGGGAGTGGGGGATGAGCAGTTCTTC

V: TRBV19
D: TRBD2
size: -
J: TRBJ2-1
length: 13
CDR3: CASRLAGSNEQFF
DNA: TGTGCCAGTAGACTAGCGGGAAGCAATGAGCAGTTCTTC

V: TRBV9
D: TRBD2
size: -
J: TRBJ2-5
length: 15
CDR3: CASSVTSGLQETQYF
DNA: TGTGCCAGCAGCGTAACTAGCGGGCTGCAAGAGACCCAGTACTTC

V: TRBV29-1
D: -
size: -
J: TRBJ2-5
length: 14
CDR3: CSVDRDRGGETQYF
DNA: TGCAGCGTTGATCGGGATCGGGGCGGGGAGACCCAGTACTTC

V: TRBV13
D: TRBD2
size: -
J: TRBJ2-1
length: 17
CDR3: CASSLGTSGRPYNEQFF
DNA: TGTGCCAGCAGCTTGGGGACTAGCGGGAGGCCCTACAATGAGCAGTTCTTC

V: TRBV19
D: -
size: -
J: TRBJ1-2
length: 13
CDR3: CASTQTGNYGYTF
DNA: TGTGCCAGTACTCAAACAGGCAACTATGGCTACACCTTC

V: TRBV7-9
D: TRBD2
size: -
J: TRBJ2-1
length: 16
CDR3: CASSLALAGTYNEQFF
DNA: TGTGCCAGCAGCTTAGCACTAGCGGGTACCTACAATGAGCAGTTCTTC